This note documents a single TCR beta chain sequence. The data derive from a study of T cell clones after liver transplantation. Assay used: immunoSEQ multiplex PCR; TCRdb lists only in-frame clones, some missing. The repertoire holds tens of thousands of clones, with 90% to 95% as singletons. The CDR3 runs 18 residues. Germline CDR1 and CDR2: LNHNV and YYDKDF (reference sequence). The V gene end was trimmed by 5 bases and the J gene end by 4 bases; junction bases not matched to a gene: 18. Sequencing used CD4+ T cells from blood, obtained less than 28 months after liver transplant. This receptor was identified in a human patient who received a liver transplant. T cells may partly derive from the graft donor. The gene calls are TRBV15 and TRBJ2-7, with TRBD2 identical over 9 bases. The CDR3 sequence: CATSPTLWREGLRYEQYF. The CDR3 DNA reads as TGTGCCACCAGCCCCACCCTTTGGCGGGAGGGCCTTAGATACGAGCAGTACTTC.